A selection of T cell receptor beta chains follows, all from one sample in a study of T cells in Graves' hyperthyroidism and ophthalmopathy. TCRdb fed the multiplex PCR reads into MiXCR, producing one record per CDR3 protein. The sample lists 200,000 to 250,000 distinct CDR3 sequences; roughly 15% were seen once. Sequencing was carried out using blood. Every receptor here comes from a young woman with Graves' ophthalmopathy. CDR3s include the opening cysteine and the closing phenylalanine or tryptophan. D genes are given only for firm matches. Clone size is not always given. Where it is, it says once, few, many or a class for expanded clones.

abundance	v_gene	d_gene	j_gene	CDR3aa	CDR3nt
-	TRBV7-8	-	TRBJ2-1	CASSYAGRASYNEQFF	TGTGCCAGCAGTTACGCGGGAAGGGCATCCTACAATGAGCAGTTCTTC
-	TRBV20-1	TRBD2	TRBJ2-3	CSARELAGGTSTDTQYF	TGCAGTGCTAGAGAACTAGCGGGGGGGACCAGCACAGATACGCAGTATTTT
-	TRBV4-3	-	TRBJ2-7	CASSQKADRIYEQYF	TGCGCCAGCAGCCAAAAAGCCGACAGAATCTACGAGCAGTACTTC
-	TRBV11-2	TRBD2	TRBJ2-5	CASSFGTSGRAGETQYF	TGTGCCAGCAGCTTTGGGACTAGCGGGAGGGCCGGGGAGACCCAGTACTTC
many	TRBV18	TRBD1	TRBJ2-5	CASSMDGTGDRETQYF	TGTGCCAGCTCTATGGACGGGACAGGGGATCGGGAGACCCAGTACTTC
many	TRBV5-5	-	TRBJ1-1	CASSPPWGADTEAFF	TGTGCCAGCAGCCCGCCTTGGGGGGCGGACACTGAAGCTTTCTTT
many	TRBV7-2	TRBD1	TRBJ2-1	CASSRTGAYNEQFF	TGTGCCAGCAGCCGGACAGGGGCCTACAATGAGCAGTTCTTC
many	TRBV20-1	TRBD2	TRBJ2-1	CSALGEGLAYNEQFF	TGCAGTGCTTTGGGGGAGGGCCTGGCGTACAATGAGCAGTTCTTC
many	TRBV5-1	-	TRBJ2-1	CASSQEGLASLSSYNEQFF	TGCGCCAGCAGCCAGGAGGGGCTAGCCTCTCTCAGCTCCTACAATGAGCAGTTCTTC
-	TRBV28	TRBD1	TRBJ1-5	CASNLNRGQFSNQPQHF	TGTGCCAGCAATCTCAACAGGGGGCAGTTTAGCAATCAGCCCCAGCATTTT
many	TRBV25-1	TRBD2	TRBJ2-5	CASSGERGGPRVTQYF	TGTGCCAGCAGTGGCGAGCGGGGGGGCCCAAGAGTGACCCAGTACTTC
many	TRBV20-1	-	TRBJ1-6	CSARSPLGSPLHF	TGCAGTGCTAGGTCTCCTCTGGGTTCACCCCTCCACTTT
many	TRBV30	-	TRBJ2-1	CAWRLRPGEQFF	TGTGCCTGGAGGCTTCGACCGGGGGAGCAGTTCTTC
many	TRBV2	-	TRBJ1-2	CASSDRGGYGYTF	TGTGCCAGCAGTGACAGGGGCGGCTATGGCTACACCTTC
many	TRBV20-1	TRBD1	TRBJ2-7	CSAGGQGTGEQYF	TGCAGTGCTGGAGGACAGGGGACAGGGGAGCAGTACTTC
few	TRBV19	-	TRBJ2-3	CASETELTQYF	TGTGCCAGCGAAACGGAACTAACGCAGTATTTT
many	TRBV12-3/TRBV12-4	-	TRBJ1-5	CASSPVQGQPQHF	TGTGCCAGCAGCCCGGTTCAGGGTCAGCCCCAGCATTTT
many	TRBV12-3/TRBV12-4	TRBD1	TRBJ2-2	CASTDDREAGELFF	TGTGCCAGCACGGATGACAGGGAAGCCGGGGAGCTGTTTTTT
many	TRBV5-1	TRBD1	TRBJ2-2	CASSRPGQGANGELFF	TGCGCCAGCAGCCGTCCGGGACAGGGGGCGAACGGGGAGCTGTTTTTT
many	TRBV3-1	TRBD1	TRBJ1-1	CASRSTGGRTEAFF	TGTGCCAGCAGAAGCACAGGGGGCCGAACTGAAGCTTTCTTT
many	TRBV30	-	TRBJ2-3	CAWSTQASTDTQYF	TGTGCCTGGAGTACCCAGGCTAGCACAGATACGCAGTATTTT
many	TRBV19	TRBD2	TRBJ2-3	CASSIDLAGGTDTQYF	TGTGCCAGTAGTATAGATTTAGCGGGAGGGACAGATACGCAGTATTTT
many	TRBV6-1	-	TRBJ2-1	CASSYRQGEGEQFF	TGTGCCAGCAGTTATAGGCAGGGTGAGGGCGAGCAGTTCTTC
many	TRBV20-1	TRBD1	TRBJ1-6	CSARTGGNLNSPLHF	TGCAGTGCTCGTACAGGGGGCAATTTGAATTCACCCCTCCACTTT
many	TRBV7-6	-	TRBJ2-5	CASSPLGGTEETQYF	TGTGCCAGCAGCCCATTAGGGGGGACAGAAGAGACCCAGTACTTC
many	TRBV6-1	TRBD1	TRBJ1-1	CASNPWFGTEDTEAFF	TGTGCCAGCAACCCCTGGTTTGGGACAGAGGACACTGAAGCTTTCTTT
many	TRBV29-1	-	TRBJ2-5	CSVQVDLGETQYF	TGCAGCGTACAGGTGGATCTGGGAGAGACCCAGTACTTC
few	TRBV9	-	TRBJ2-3	CASSVRSGSPDTQYF	TGTGCCAGCAGCGTAAGATCAGGGAGCCCAGATACGCAGTATTTT
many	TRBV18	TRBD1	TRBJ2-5	CASSPQGARETQYF	TGTGCCAGCTCACCGCAGGGGGCGAGAGAGACCCAGTACTTC
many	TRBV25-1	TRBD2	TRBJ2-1	CASSEWGGYNEQFF	TGTGCCAGCAGTGAATGGGGGGGGTACAATGAGCAGTTCTTC
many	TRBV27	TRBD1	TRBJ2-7	CASIPAGTGSHEQYF	TGTGCCAGCATCCCCGCAGGGACAGGGTCCCACGAGCAGTACTTC
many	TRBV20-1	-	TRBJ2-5	CSAEGGFQETQYF	TGCAGTGCTGAGGGCGGCTTCCAAGAGACCCAGTACTTC
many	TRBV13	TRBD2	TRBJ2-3	CASSLVGLAGVTDTQYF	TGTGCCAGCAGCTTAGTTGGGCTAGCGGGGGTCACAGATACGCAGTATTTT
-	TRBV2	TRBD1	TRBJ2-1	CASSDRGSSYNEQFF	TGTGCCAGCAGTGACAGGGGGAGCTCCTACAATGAGCAGTTCTTC
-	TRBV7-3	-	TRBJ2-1	CASSSGYSSYNEQFF	TGTGCCAGCAGTTCCGGCTACAGCTCCTACAATGAGCAGTTCTTC
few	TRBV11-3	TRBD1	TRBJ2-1	CASTPGQGAREQFF	TGTGCCAGCACCCCGGGACAGGGGGCACGAGAGCAGTTCTTC
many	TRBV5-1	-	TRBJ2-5	CASSLRTTQETQYF	TGCGCCAGCAGTCTGCGGACCACCCAAGAGACCCAGTACTTC
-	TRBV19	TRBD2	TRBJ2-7	CASSIDFGGRALDEQYF	TGTGCCAGTAGTATAGATTTTGGCGGGAGGGCCCTCGACGAGCAGTACTTC
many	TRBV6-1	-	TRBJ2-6	CASSSTPEGILAGANVLTF	TGTGCCAGCAGTTCAACTCCCGAAGGGATCTTGGCTGGGGCCAACGTCCTGACTTTC
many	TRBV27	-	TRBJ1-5	CANSPRGRNQPQHF	TGTGCCAACAGTCCCCGCGGCCGCAATCAGCCCCAGCATTTT
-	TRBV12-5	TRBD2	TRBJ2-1	CASGPGGSCNEQFF	TGTGCTAGTGGTCCGGGGGGGTCCTGCAATGAGCAGTTCTTC
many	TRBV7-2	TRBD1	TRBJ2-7	CASSSWTGSSYEQYF	TGTGCCAGCAGCTCTTGGACAGGGAGCTCCTACGAGCAGTACTTC
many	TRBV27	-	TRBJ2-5	CASSLDGYQETQYF	TGTGCCAGCAGTTTGGACGGGTACCAAGAGACCCAGTACTTC
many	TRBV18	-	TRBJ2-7	CASSPPWGDRIYEQYF	TGTGCCAGCTCACCACCTTGGGGGGACCGGATCTACGAGCAGTACTTC
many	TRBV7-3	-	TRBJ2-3	CASSLLGRVTDTQYF	TGTGCCAGCAGCTTACTAGGCAGGGTAACAGATACGCAGTATTTT
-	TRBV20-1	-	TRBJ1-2	CSASKGTRAGYTF	TGCAGTGCTAGTAAAGGGACCCGCGCTGGCTACACCTTC
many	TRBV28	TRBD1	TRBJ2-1	CASSFSQGFNEQFF	TGTGCCAGCAGTTTTTCACAGGGGTTCAATGAGCAGTTCTTC
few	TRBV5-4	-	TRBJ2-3	CASSLVGAGDTQYF	TGTGCCAGCAGCTTGGTCGGGGCAGGAGATACGCAGTATTTT
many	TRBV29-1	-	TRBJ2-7	CSVRGTRPYEQYF	TGCAGCGTGCGGGGTACACGTCCTTACGAGCAGTACTTC
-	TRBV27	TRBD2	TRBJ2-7	CASSHASGGDEQYF	TGTGCCAGCAGTCACGCTAGCGGGGGGGACGAGCAGTACTTC
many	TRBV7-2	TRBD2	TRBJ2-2	CASSLDIWREDTGELFF	TGTGCCAGCAGCTTAGATATATGGCGGGAGGACACCGGGGAGCTGTTTTTT
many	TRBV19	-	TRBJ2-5	CASSIDFEETQYF	TGTGCCAGTAGTATAGACTTCGAAGAGACCCAGTACTTC
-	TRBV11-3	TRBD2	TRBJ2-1	CASSATRTSGEQSF	TGTGCCAGCAGCGCAACCCGGACTAGCGGGGAGCAGTCCTTC
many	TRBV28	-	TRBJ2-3	CASNAYRADTQYF	TGTGCCAGCAATGCATACCGGGCAGATACGCAGTATTTT
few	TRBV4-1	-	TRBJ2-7	CASSQGQITYEQYF	TGCGCCAGCAGCCAAGGGCAGATAACCTACGAGCAGTACTTC
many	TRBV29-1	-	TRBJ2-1	CSVEHTRLRIHNEQFF	TGCAGCGTTGAGCATACTAGACTCCGAATCCACAATGAGCAGTTCTTC
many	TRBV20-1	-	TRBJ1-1	CSASTTAVMNTEAFF	TGCAGTGCTAGCACCACGGCGGTCATGAACACTGAAGCTTTCTTT
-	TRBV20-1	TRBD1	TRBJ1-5	CSAIKAGTGGSRQPQHF	TGCAGTGCTATCAAAGCCGGGACAGGGGGAAGTCGGCAGCCCCAGCATTTT
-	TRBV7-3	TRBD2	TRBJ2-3	CASSLSPASGGTDTQYF	TGTGCCAGCAGCTTAAGTCCGGCTAGCGGGGGCACAGATACGCAGTATTTT
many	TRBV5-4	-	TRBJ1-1	CASSLEGLGGRTDTEAFF	TGTGCCAGCAGCCTGGAGGGGTTAGGGGGGCGTACGGACACTGAAGCTTTCTTT